A single sample is the source of the 7 T cell receptor beta chains below, sequenced in a study of T cells after yellow fever vaccination (dated by TCRdb to about 2019). Receptor amplification or capture employed 5' RACE. The listed sequencing device is Illumina HiSeq 2500. TCRdb reprocessing: public reads trimmed at Q25 with fastp, clones called with MiXCR, in-frame beta chains kept. One record per CDR3 amino acid sequence lists the most common genes and DNA. This sample holds 300,000 to 400,000 distinct CDR3 sequences; roughly 8.7% were observed only once. Under 20% of the sample comes from the top ten. Read against the paper, the sample's treatment or condition label means: live attenuated yellow fever vaccine strain. This specimen consisted of PBMCs, obtained on the day of the first yellow fever vaccination. The receptors shown here come from a man between 18 and 29 years old who received the YFV17D yellow fever vaccine.

This clonotype was detected only a few times. This chain links TRBV11-2 with TRBJ2-3; TRBD2 is a possible D gene (5 bases). CDR3 size: 14 residues. The germline CDR1 and CDR2 sequences are SGHAT and FQNNGV. Trimming took 4 bases from V and 4 from J, leaving 12 bases between them. CDR3 DNA: TGTGCCAGCAGCTCAAACTGGGGAGCAGATACGCAGTATTTT. It is translated as CASSSNWGADTQYF.

There are a few counts of this clonotype. The chain carries TRBV30 and TRBJ2-5, with 9 bases identical to TRBD1. J was trimmed by 5 bases and V by 2 bases; bases with no gene match: 3. The CDR3 totals 13 residues. CDR1 and CDR2 (germline): GTSNPN, SVGIG (reference sequence). CDR3 DNA sequence: TGTGCCTGGAGTACCGGACAGGGGGAGACCCAGTACTTC. The encoded protein is CAWSTGQGETQYF.

This sequence joins TRBV6-1 and TRBJ2-3, with a possible D match to TRBD2 (5 bases). Germline values: CDR1 MNHNS, CDR2 SASEGT. The V gene lost 7 bases and the J gene lost 6 bases, with 17 bases spanning the gap. This CDR3 comprises 14 residues. The CDR3 nucleotides are TGTGCCAGCACCCCGCCGGAGGCCTCGGATACGCAGTATTTT. Its translation: CASTPPEASDTQYF.

This clonotype was seen more than once but under ten times. The gene calls are TRBV19 and TRBJ1-5; D call uncertain. V dropped 5 bases and J dropped 0 bases, with 14 bases sitting between them. Germline CDR1 is LNHDA and CDR2 is SQIVND (reference sequence). CDR3 length: 16 amino acids. CDR3 in amino acids: CASSQWSGNSNQPQHF. In DNA form, the CDR3 reads TGTGCCAGTAGTCAATGGTCGGGTAATAGCAATCAGCCCCAGCATTTT.

This clonotype has just a few counts. The J gene is TRBJ1-1, the V gene TRBV5-1; 8 bases agree with TRBD1. The CDR3 runs to 15 residues. V lost 3 bases, J lost 1 base, and 5 bases stayed unmatched. Germline-derived CDR1 and CDR2 are SGHRS and YFSETQ. The CDR3 nucleotides are TGCGCCAGCAGCTCTCAACAGGGGGGGAACACTGAAGCTTTCTTT. This codes for CASSSQQGGNTEAFF.

This clonotype was observed at least ten times. DNA for the CDR3: TGTGCCTGGAGTCAAGTAGACTATGGCTACACCTTC. It yields the protein CAWSQVDYGYTF. The chain recombines TRBV30 with TRBJ1-2; D remains unclear. V lost 2 bases and J lost 3, with 7 bases in between. Per the germline V gene, CDR1 is GTSNPN and CDR2 is SVGIG (reference sequence). The CDR3 is 12 amino acids.

Only a few counts were recorded for this clonotype. The J gene is TRBJ1-1, the V gene TRBV18, with a tentative D call TRBD1 (6 bases). The CDR3 totals 14 residues. CDR1 and CDR2 from the germline V gene are KGHSH and LQKENI. Between the trimmed V and J ends, which lost 4 bases and 1 base, there was a span of 10 bases. For the CDR3, the DNA is TGTGCCAGCTCACTTTGGACAGAGAACACTGAAGCTTTCTTT. As protein: CASSLWTENTEAFF.